Shown below are 17 T cell receptor beta chains from a single sample sequenced in a study of control samples from healthy donors and cancer patients. Clones were sequenced by immunoSEQ multiplex PCR, and TCRdb holds only the in-frame ones, with some missing. The sample gives 110,000 to 150,000 clones, 85% to 95% of which show up once; approximately 15% is in the top ten. Sequencing input: PBMCs. The receptor set was obtained from a man aged 55-75 years with colorectal cancer.

This clone was seen only a few times. This rearrangement joins TRBV7-9 to TRBJ1-1; 8 nucleotides match TRBD1. CDR3 length: 18 amino acids. J gave up 0 bases and V 5 bases, and 14 bases lay outside the gene matches. Looked up from germline, CDR1 is SEHNR and CDR2 is FQNEAQ (reference sequence). CDR3 nucleotides: TGTGCCAGCAGCCGTCTAACAGGGACAGGAATAATGAACACTGAAGCTTTCTTT. It is translated as CASSRLTGTGIMNTEAFF.

The table lists this clone with a few counts. The V and J genes are TRBV4-1 and TRBJ2-3, with 10 bases that match TRBD2. This CDR3 spans 16 amino acids. CDR1 and CDR2 (germline): MGHRA, YSYEKL. Germline trimming cut 4 bases from V and 1 base from J; bases unmatched to any gene: 5. CDR3 sequence reads: CASSPQGLAGTDTQYF. CDR3 sequence (DNA): TGCGCCAGCAGCCCCCAAGGACTAGCGGGCACAGATACGCAGTATTTT.

This rearrangement joins TRBV6-1 to TRBJ1-4; D remains unclear. CDR1 and CDR2 (germline): MNHNS, SASEGT. Trimming left V 1 base short and J 4 bases short, with 10 bases between. This CDR3 spans 15 amino acids. The CDR3 nucleotides are TGTGCCAGCAGTGAAGGAACAGACTATAATGAAAAACTGTTTTTT. It translates to CASSEGTDYNEKLFF.

This rearrangement joins TRBV2 to TRBJ1-5; no firm D call. The CDR3 is made up of 15 amino acids. From germline, CDR1 is SNHLY and CDR2 FYNNEI. V was trimmed by 3 bases and J by 5 bases, leaving 14 bases between them. DNA of the CDR3: TGTGCCAGCAGTGAGCTACGGACCCTTCATCAGCCCCAGCATTTT. It translates to CASSELRTLHQPQHF.

The genes are TRBV19 and TRBJ2-2, with TRBD1 matching over 10 bases. Trimming took 5 bases from V and 4 from J; bases not matched to a gene: 7. The CDR3 consists of 16 residues. In germline, CDR1 is LNHDA, CDR2 SQIVND (reference sequence). The CDR3: CASSYRQGAGTGELFF. The CDR3 DNA sequence: TGTGCCAGTAGTTACCGACAGGGGGCCGGCACCGGGGAGCTGTTTTTT.

The gene calls are TRBV7-9 and TRBJ2-1, with unresolved D. There are 12 residues in the CDR3. The germline gives CDR1 SEHNR, CDR2 FQNEAQ (reference sequence). V was cut by 1 base and J by 8 bases, with 6 bases left in between. The CDR3 DNA sequence: TGTGCCAGCAGCTTAGTAGGCTATGAGCAGTTCTTC. Its translation is CASSLVGYEQFF.

This rearrangement joins TRBV3-1 (or the pseudogene TRBV3-2) to TRBJ2-7; TRBD1 is a possible D gene (7 bases). V was cut by 0 bases and J by 7 bases, with 13 bases left in between. The CDR3 consists of 14 residues. From germline, CDR1 is LGHDT and CDR2 YNNKEL (reference sequence). CDR3 in DNA: TGTGCCAGCAGCCAAGATGGGGCAGGGGGGGAGCAGTACTTC. Translating gives CASSQDGAGGEQYF.

The rearrangement links TRBV29-1 to TRBJ1-1; no reliable D call. CDR3 length: 15 amino acids. CDR1 and CDR2 from the germline V gene are SQVTM and ANQGSEA. V was cut by 7 bases and J by 1 base, with 19 bases left in between. CDR3 coding DNA: TGCAGCGCCGCTCGCGTGGGATTGGGGAACACTGAAGCTTTCTTT. It yields the protein CSAARVGLGNTEAFF.

The rearrangement joins TRBV18 to TRBJ1-6, with TRBD1 matching over 7 bases. This CDR3 contains 15 residues. Trimming cost V 3 bases and J 8 bases; bases outside gene matches: 7. The V gene's germline CDR1 is KGHSH and CDR2 LQKENI. The chain's CDR3 is CASSPMTGKDSPLHF. The CDR3 DNA reads as TGTGCCAGCTCACCCATGACAGGGAAGGATTCACCCCTCCACTTT.

The V call is TRBV10-3, the J call TRBJ2-7; perhaps TRBD1 as D (7 bases). In germline, CDR1 is ENHRY, CDR2 SYGVKD. This CDR3 is 17 amino acids long. Trimming removed 0 bases at V and 2 bases at J, with 17 bases between. CDR3 coding DNA: TGTGCCATCAGTGAGTCGAACAGGGGACCGGGAGCCTACGAGCAGTACTTC. This sequence encodes CAISESNRGPGAYEQYF.

The CDR3 region is CASRPSDRNTEAFF. CDR3 nucleotides: TGTGCCAGCCGCCCGAGCGACAGGAACACTGAAGCTTTCTTT. The gene calls are TRBV19 and TRBJ1-1; TRBD1 might be the D (5 bases). Germline assignment: CDR1 LNHDA and CDR2 SQIVND (reference sequence). Trimming removed 9 bases at V and 1 base at J, with 15 bases between. The CDR3 totals 14 residues.

The genes are TRBV19 and TRBJ1-1, with D maybe TRBD1 (6 bases). The V gene lost 6 bases and the J gene lost 1 base, with 12 bases spanning the gap. Looked up from germline, CDR1 is LNHDA and CDR2 is SQIVND (reference sequence). The CDR3 contains 14 residues. The DNA of the CDR3 is TGTGCCAGTAGCTCCACGACAGGGAACACTGAAGCTTTCTTT. This sequence encodes CASSSTTGNTEAFF.

This chain links TRBV27 with TRBJ1-5, with 9 bases matching TRBD1. The CDR3 is 15 residues long. V trimming: 5 bases; J trimming: 5 bases; junction bases outside the gene matches: 7. The germline CDR1 and CDR2 sequences are MNHEY and SMNVEV (reference sequence). CDR3 nucleotide sequence: TGTGCCAGCAGTCCGCCGGGACAGGGTTATCAGCCCCAGCATTTT. This encodes CASSPPGQGYQPQHF.

The chain combines TRBV30 with TRBJ1-1; 9 bases match TRBD1. The CDR3 is made up of 17 amino acids. V shed 3 bases and J 1 base; nucleotides not matched to a gene: 12. Per germline, CDR1 GTSNPN and CDR2 SVGIG (reference sequence). The DNA of the CDR3 is TGTGCCTGGAGGGTCCGGGACAGGGTTCTTTCGAACACTGAAGCTTTCTTT. As protein: CAWRVRDRVLSNTEAFF.

J is TRBJ1-5 and V is TRBV6-6; 7 bases fit TRBD1. CDR3 length: 14 amino acids. V dropped 8 bases and J dropped 4; count of bases not matched to a gene: 8. Germline lookup yields CDR1 MNHNY and CDR2 SVGAGI (reference sequence). CDR3 sequence (DNA): TGTGCCAGCTTAAGACAGGGTGGAAATCAGCCCCAGCATTTT. It encodes CASLRQGGNQPQHF.

The chain joins TRBV5-1 to TRBJ1-3, with 9 bases matching TRBD1. The J segment lost 6 bases and the V segment lost 2 bases, leaving 3 bases of the junction unmatched. Germline V gene data show CDR1 as SGHRS and CDR2 as YFSETQ. The CDR3 covers 14 residues. This chain's CDR3 is CASSLQGAENTIYF. CDR3 nucleotide sequence: TGCGCCAGCAGCTTACAGGGGGCTGAAAACACCATATATTTT. Drawing the rest from reference TRBV5-1 and TRBJ1-3, the complete variable domain is KAGVTQTPRYLIKTRGQQVTLSCSPISGHRSVSWYQQTPGQGLQFLFEYFSETQRNKGNFPGRFSGRQFSNSRSEMNVSTLELGDSALYLCASSLQGAENTIYFGEGSWLTVV.

V is TRBV30 and J is TRBJ2-1; D tentatively fits TRBD1 or TRBD2 (5 bases each). Deletions cut 4 bases from V and 5 bases from J, with 12 bases between. CDR3 size: 13 residues. The V gene's germline CDR1 is GTSNPN and CDR2 SVGIG (reference sequence). The CDR3 bases are TGTGCCTGGACAGGGAGCGGTAACAATGAGCAGTTCTTC. This codes for CAWTGSGNNEQFF.